The rows below give T cell receptor beta chains drawn from one sample of a study of graft-versus-host responses after intestinal transplantation. Sequenced by immunoSEQ multiplex PCR; TCRdb stores in-frame clones only, minus some. The sample shows around 100,000 clones, roughly 87% of them seen only once. These TCRs' antigens remain unknown. Sequenced material: unstimulated CD4+ T cells sorted from spleen or lymph node cells, taken before transplant. All receptors come from a human donor who was the organ donor for an intestinal transplant. Each CDR3 is given with its conserved first and last residue. Fields, in order: clone size, V gene, J gene, D gene, CDR3 protein, CDR3 DNA. D genes are given only for firm matches. Only some rows state a clone size, as once, few, many or a class for expanded clones.

abundance: NA; v_gene: TRBV19; j_gene: TRBJ1-1; d_gene: TRBD1; CDR3aa: CASNPGQRNTEAFF; CDR3nt: TGTGCCAGTAACCCGGGACAGAGGAACACTGAAGCTTTCTTT
abundance: NA; v_gene: TRBV28; j_gene: TRBJ2-1; d_gene: TRBD2; CDR3aa: CASSLAGGHNEQFF; CDR3nt: TGTGCCAGCAGTTTAGCGGGGGGCCACAATGAGCAGTTCTTC
abundance: once; v_gene: TRBV5-4; j_gene: TRBJ1-1; d_gene: NA; CDR3aa: CASSLLGGVEAFF; CDR3nt: TGTGCCAGCAGCTTGTTGGGGGGGGTTGAAGCTTTCTTT
abundance: NA; v_gene: TRBV30; j_gene: TRBJ1-2; d_gene: NA; CDR3aa: CAWSVYYGYTF; CDR3nt: TGTGCCTGGAGCGTCTATTATGGCTACACCTTC
abundance: NA; v_gene: TRBV18; j_gene: TRBJ2-2; d_gene: NA; CDR3aa: CASSLPGASGELFF; CDR3nt: TGTGCCAGCTCACTCCCAGGGGCCTCCGGGGAGCTGTTTTTT
abundance: NA; v_gene: TRBV29-1; j_gene: TRBJ2-2; d_gene: NA; CDR3aa: CSVVSQVNTGELFF; CDR3nt: TGCAGCGTTGTATCACAGGTGAACACCGGGGAGCTGTTTTTT
abundance: NA; v_gene: TRBV6-5; j_gene: TRBJ2-7; d_gene: NA; CDR3aa: CASRAGTAAEQYF; CDR3nt: TGTGCCAGCAGGGCCGGGACGGCGGCCGAGCAGTACTTC
abundance: NA; v_gene: TRBV5-1; j_gene: TRBJ1-4; d_gene: NA; CDR3aa: CASSLSGAGNEKLFF; CDR3nt: TGCGCCAGCAGCTTGTCCGGGGCAGGGAATGAAAAACTGTTTTTT
abundance: NA; v_gene: TRBV7-3; j_gene: TRBJ2-1; d_gene: NA; CDR3aa: CASSLMSGYNEQFF; CDR3nt: TGTGCCAGCAGCTTAATGTCAGGGTACAATGAGCAGTTCTTC
abundance: NA; v_gene: TRBV7-9; j_gene: TRBJ1-3; d_gene: NA; CDR3aa: CASSLYFGRGDSGNTIYF; CDR3nt: TGTGCCAGCAGCTTATATTTTGGGAGGGGAGACTCTGGAAACACCATATATTTT
abundance: once; v_gene: TRBV27; j_gene: TRBJ1-2; d_gene: NA; CDR3aa: CASSLQGRYGYTF; CDR3nt: TGTGCCAGCAGTCTCCAGGGTCGGTATGGCTACACCTTC
abundance: NA; v_gene: TRBV28; j_gene: TRBJ2-3; d_gene: NA; CDR3aa: CASSSTGTPTDTQYF; CDR3nt: TGTGCCAGCAGTTCTACCGGGACCCCGACAGATACGCAGTATTTT
abundance: NA; v_gene: TRBV9; j_gene: TRBJ2-1; d_gene: NA; CDR3aa: CASSVDIGSYNEQFF; CDR3nt: TGTGCCAGCAGCGTAGATATAGGCTCCTACAATGAGCAGTTCTTC
abundance: NA; v_gene: TRBV10-3; j_gene: TRBJ2-3; d_gene: NA; CDR3aa: CAISESSRPRAGARTDTQYF; CDR3nt: TGTGCCATCAGTGAGTCATCACGTCCCAGGGCGGGGGCACGGACAGATACGCAGTATTTT
abundance: NA; v_gene: TRBV25-1; j_gene: TRBJ2-7; d_gene: TRBD2; CDR3aa: CASSGFGRGAGSYYEQYF; CDR3nt: TGTGCCAGCAGTGGATTTGGGCGGGGGGCCGGCTCTTACTACGAGCAGTACTTC
abundance: NA; v_gene: TRBV6-4; j_gene: TRBJ1-6; d_gene: NA; CDR3aa: CASSETDNSPLHF; CDR3nt: TGTGCCAGCAGTGAGACAGATAATTCACCCCTCCACTTT
abundance: NA; v_gene: TRBV6-6; j_gene: TRBJ1-2; d_gene: TRBD1; CDR3aa: CASSYSTGPRLTF; CDR3nt: TGTGCCAGCAGTTACTCGACAGGGCCACGACTCACCTTC
abundance: few; v_gene: TRBV10-3; j_gene: TRBJ2-1; d_gene: TRBD2; CDR3aa: CAISEGSGAYNEQFF; CDR3nt: TGTGCCATCAGTGAGGGTAGCGGGGCCTACAATGAGCAGTTCTTC
abundance: once; v_gene: TRBV6-5; j_gene: TRBJ1-3; d_gene: NA; CDR3aa: CASSLDRKNTIYF; CDR3nt: TGTGCCAGCAGTCTTGACAGGAAAAACACCATATATTTT
abundance: NA; v_gene: TRBV7-9; j_gene: TRBJ2-3; d_gene: NA; CDR3aa: CASSSSLGSTDTQYF; CDR3nt: TGTGCCAGCAGCAGCTCGTTGGGGAGCACAGATACGCAGTATTTT
abundance: once; v_gene: TRBV7-3; j_gene: TRBJ2-2; d_gene: NA; CDR3aa: CASSPSPSRGNTGELFF; CDR3nt: TGTGCCAGCAGCCCGAGCCCGAGCAGGGGTAACACCGGGGAGCTGTTTTTT
abundance: NA; v_gene: TRBV6-5; j_gene: TRBJ2-5; d_gene: TRBD1; CDR3aa: CATKRTGDHQETQYF; CDR3nt: TGTGCCACCAAACGGACAGGGGACCACCAAGAGACCCAGTACTTC
abundance: NA; v_gene: TRBV7-9; j_gene: TRBJ1-1; d_gene: NA; CDR3aa: CASSPKVNRDPKAFF; CDR3nt: TGTGCCAGCAGCCCCAAGGTAAACAGGGACCCCAAAGCTTTCTTT
abundance: NA; v_gene: TRBV30; j_gene: TRBJ1-2; d_gene: NA; CDR3aa: CAWSDTGYNYGYTF; CDR3nt: TGTGCCTGGAGTGATACGGGATACAACTATGGCTACACCTTC
abundance: NA; v_gene: TRBV19; j_gene: TRBJ1-4; d_gene: NA; CDR3aa: CASSGGAANEKLFF; CDR3nt: TGTGCCAGTAGCGGTGGTGCAGCTAATGAAAAACTGTTTTTT
abundance: NA; v_gene: TRBV10-3; j_gene: TRBJ1-2; d_gene: NA; CDR3aa: CAISYRGGGYTF; CDR3nt: TGTGCCATCAGTTACCGAGGTGGCGGCTACACCTTC
abundance: NA; v_gene: TRBV5-1; j_gene: TRBJ2-5; d_gene: NA; CDR3aa: CASSWGSRADPQETQYF; CDR3nt: TGCGCCAGCAGCTGGGGATCCCGGGCCGACCCTCAAGAGACCCAGTACTTC
abundance: NA; v_gene: TRBV9; j_gene: TRBJ2-2; d_gene: NA; CDR3aa: CASSVPQAPTRTGELFF; CDR3nt: TGTGCCAGCAGCGTACCGCAAGCCCCAACACGCACCGGGGAGCTGTTTTTT
abundance: NA; v_gene: TRBV5-6; j_gene: TRBJ1-1; d_gene: TRBD1; CDR3aa: CASRRGTGGTEAFF; CDR3nt: TGTGCCAGCAGGCGAGGGACAGGCGGAACTGAAGCTTTCTTT
abundance: NA; v_gene: TRBV4-1; j_gene: TRBJ2-5; d_gene: NA; CDR3aa: CASSQGWGAGETQYF; CDR3nt: TGCGCCAGCAGCCAGGGGTGGGGGGCAGGAGAGACCCAGTACTTC
abundance: NA; v_gene: TRBV19; j_gene: TRBJ1-1; d_gene: NA; CDR3aa: CASRYGTVSEAFF; CDR3nt: TGTGCCAGTAGATACGGGACCGTCTCTGAAGCTTTCTTT
abundance: NA; v_gene: TRBV2; j_gene: TRBJ1-5; d_gene: NA; CDR3aa: CASSGRGSGQPQHF; CDR3nt: TGTGCCAGCAGTGGTAGGGGGTCTGGTCAGCCCCAGCATTTT
abundance: NA; v_gene: TRBV20-1; j_gene: TRBJ2-5; d_gene: NA; CDR3aa: CSAGQETQYF; CDR3nt: TGCAGTGCTGGACAAGAGACCCAGTACTTC
abundance: NA; v_gene: TRBV7-6; j_gene: TRBJ2-7; d_gene: NA; CDR3aa: CASSPRAGSYEQYF; CDR3nt: TGTGCCAGCAGCCCAAGGGCAGGGAGCTACGAGCAGTACTTC
abundance: NA; v_gene: TRBV7-2; j_gene: TRBJ2-1; d_gene: NA; CDR3aa: CASSLESSGSNEQFF; CDR3nt: TGTGCCAGCAGCTTAGAATCGAGCGGGTCGAATGAGCAGTTCTTC
abundance: NA; v_gene: TRBV11-2; j_gene: TRBJ1-2; d_gene: TRBD1; CDR3aa: CASSPSRDRGIGGYTF; CDR3nt: TGTGCCAGCAGCCCATCCCGGGACAGGGGTATAGGTGGCTACACCTTC